This T cell receptor (beta chain) came from a study of CD8 T cells in ankylosing spondylitis (dated by TCRdb to 2016 to 2017). Some background on the complete study: T cell receptor beta repertoires were profiled in healthy donors and ankylosing spondylitis patients so that disease-linked TCR variants could be found. The full study cohort comprised 20 to 25 ankylosing spondylitis patients and approximately 100 healthy donors. Peripheral blood was sampled, and synovial fluid was also collected from ankylosing spondylitis patients. The paper as a whole reports these results and caveats: Some motif variants had previously been reported in the synovial fluid and blood of reactive arthritis patients, which suggests shared mechanisms of disease initiation. Blood from ankylosing spondylitis patients appeared to be characterized by a TCR beta motif made up of several highly homologous amino acid variants. The disease-linked clones had a CD8+ phenotype and were found at relatively low frequencies in peripheral blood. The disease-linked clones were reported as significantly enriched in matched synovial fluid samples from ankylosing spondylitis patients.

Synovial fluid samples were matched to blood samples from the same ankylosing spondylitis patients. Reads for this sample came from an Illumina HiSeq 2500. Quantitative 5'-RACE with molecular barcodes was used to prepare TCR beta libraries. Turning to the authors' computational methods: To identify disease-linked TCR variants, a new computational method was used, one built on a probabilistic model of VDJ rearrangement. In TCRdb, the public reads were trimmed at Q25 with fastp and aligned with MiXCR, with productive beta chains retained. Each CDR3 protein appears once, grouped with its most common genes and DNA. None of the V and J calls come from the authors' own analysis; TCRdb made them. For this sample there are over 110,000 distinct CDR3 sequences; 7% to 10% appear just once. The ten largest clones add up to less than 7.5% of the sample. Concerning this clonotype: No antigen is known for it. Per-nucleotide qualities are absent, and no much larger clonotype sits a single base away.

Trimming removed 5 bases from V and 5 bases from J; the gene matches leave 12 bases unexplained. The CDR3 runs 15 amino acids, cysteine and phenylalanine included. The sequence is cut down to CDR3 DNA, 45 bases in frame from base 1. CDR1 and CDR2 (DFQATT, SNEGSKA) derive from the germline V gene (reference sequence). This chain is built from TRBV20-1 and TRBJ2-1; 7 bases in the junction line up with TRBD2. Sequencing was done on a sample of synovial fluid, either unsorted or a sorted T cell fraction (not recorded which). The receptor comes from a male donor with ankylosing spondylitis. Here the CDR3 is given as CSAPEPSGVNNEQFF. The DNA sequence reads TGCAGTGCTCCCGAACCGAGCGGGGTGAACAATGAGCAGTTCTTC.